Listed here is a single T cell receptor beta chain. The data derive from a study of T cell responses to AZD1222 COVID-19 vaccine. The assay was immunoSEQ multiplex PCR, and TCRdb's table has in-frame clones only and misses some. The table lists 65,000 to 70,000 clones, approximately 83% of them singletons, with 5.5% to 7% in the top ten. Germline values: CDR1 MNHEY, CDR2 SVGAGI. With V trimmed by 2 bases and J by 7 bases, 7 bases remained unmatched. The CDR3 is 15 amino acids. The TCR was taken from an adult who received the AZD1222 COVID-19 vaccine. The sequenced sample was peripheral blood, obtained 28 days after the second AZD1222 dose. J is TRBJ2-2 and V is TRBV6-5; 7 bases fit TRBD2. CDR3 bases: TGTGCCAGCAGTTACGTTCGCGGGGGAGGCGGGGAGCTGTTTTTT. This sequence encodes CASSYVRGGGGELFF.